The rows below give T cell receptor beta chains drawn from one sample of a study of blood T cell repertoires in COVID-19. Measured with immunoSEQ multiplex PCR; TCRdb has only the in-frame clones, and not every one. The table lists 200,000 to 250,000 clones, around four fifths of them singletons. The sample taken for sequencing was peripheral blood. Every receptor here comes from a woman aged 55-70 years who had recovered from COVID-19. The CDR3 runs from the conserved cysteine through the conserved F or W. The D gene is left open where the match is weak. Rows may omit the clone size; those that give it use once, few, many or a size class.

V	D	size	length	J	CDR3	DNA
TRBV9	-	few	13	TRBJ2-5	CASSDRNSGTQYF	TGTGCCAGCAGCGACCGGAACTCGGGGACCCAGTACTTC
TRBV7-2	TRBD1	-	17	TRBJ2-2	CASSVDLTGGRTGELFF	TGTGCCAGCAGCGTAGACCTGACAGGGGGCCGGACCGGGGAGCTGTTTTTT
TRBV11-2	TRBD2	-	12	TRBJ2-7	CASRRGGGEQYF	TGTGCCAGCAGAAGAGGCGGGGGCGAGCAGTACTTC
TRBV6-5	-	-	13	TRBJ2-1	CASIKPDSDEQFF	TGTGCCAGCATCAAACCGGACTCCGATGAGCAGTTCTTC
TRBV7-9	TRBD1	-	13	TRBJ2-3	CASSLQGADTQYF	TGTGCCAGCAGCTTACAGGGGGCGGATACGCAGTATTTT
TRBV7-9	TRBD1	-	16	TRBJ1-6	CASSPALGQGNSPLHF	TGTGCCAGCAGCCCCGCCCTCGGACAGGGAAATTCACCCCTCCACTTT
TRBV28	TRBD1	-	15	TRBJ1-1	CASSPTDRGRGDAFF	TGTGCCAGCAGTCCAACAGACAGGGGTAGAGGGGATGCTTTCTTT
TRBV27	-	-	13	TRBJ1-2	CASRGLGDYGYTF	TGTGCCAGCCGTGGGTTAGGGGACTATGGCTACACCTTC
TRBV12-5	-	few	17	TRBJ1-2	CASGFTPAVRLDDGYTF	TGTGCTAGTGGTTTTACTCCGGCAGTAAGACTTGACGATGGCTACACCTTC
TRBV7-9	-	-	12	TRBJ1-1	CASSPMQREAFF	TGTGCCAGCAGCCCCATGCAGCGTGAAGCTTTCTTT
TRBV4-1	-	few	17	TRBJ1-2	CASSQDPRQSINYGYTF	TGCGCCAGCAGCCAAGATCCTCGACAGTCCATTAACTATGGCTACACCTTC
TRBV7-9	-	-	13	TRBJ1-1	CASSAALRWEAFF	TGTGCCAGCAGCGCGGCGCTGCGATGGGAAGCTTTCTTT
TRBV18	TRBD1	-	15	TRBJ1-3	CASSPGQPSGNTIYF	TGTGCCAGCTCACCGGGACAGCCCTCTGGAAACACCATATATTTT
TRBV9	-	-	16	TRBJ1-2	CASSVRPNGGSYGYTF	TGTGCCAGCAGCGTACGTCCCAACGGGGGAAGCTATGGCTACACCTTC
TRBV30	-	-	14	TRBJ1-1	CAWSPFRATAEAFF	TGTGCCTGGAGTCCCTTCAGGGCGACCGCTGAAGCTTTCTTT
TRBV1	-	-	13	TRBJ2-3	CTSRDRGTDTQYF	TGCACCAGCAGGGACAGGGGCACAGATACGCAGTATTTT
TRBV7-2	-	-	16	TRBJ1-4	CASSLQGSGTNEKLFF	TGTGCCAGCAGCTTACAGGGCTCGGGAACTAATGAAAAACTGTTTTTT
TRBV29-1	TRBD1	few	14	TRBJ1-2	CSVTGQGDDYGYTF	TGCAGCGTTACTGGACAGGGGGATGACTATGGCTACACCTTC
TRBV4-1	-	-	15	TRBJ1-1	CASSQITVSINEAFF	TGCGCCAGCAGCCAAATTACAGTTTCGATAAATGAAGCTTTCTTT
TRBV5-1	-	-	13	TRBJ1-5	CASSLGGGQPQHF	TGCGCCAGCAGCTTGGGGGGAGGGCAGCCCCAGCATTTT
TRBV10-3	-	-	14	TRBJ1-2	CAISFRQLSYGYTF	TGTGCCATCAGTTTCAGACAGTTAAGCTATGGCTACACCTTC
TRBV5-4	TRBD1	-	14	TRBJ1-2	CASSLAGGSGGYTF	TGTGCCAGCAGCTTGGCAGGGGGATCAGGTGGCTACACCTTC
TRBV18	-	-	15	TRBJ1-2	CASSPYQSRGNGYTF	TGTGCCAGCTCACCATATCAATCCAGGGGTAATGGCTACACCTTC
TRBV10-3	-	few	13	TRBJ1-5	CAIRDSQDQPQHF	TGTGCCATCAGGGACAGCCAAGATCAGCCCCAGCATTTT
TRBV4-1	-	-	16	TRBJ1-1	CASSPRGIQLNTEAFF	TGCGCCAGCAGCCCTCGCGGGATACAGTTGAACACTGAAGCTTTCTTT
TRBV5-1	-	-	15	TRBJ2-3	CASSLTVSSTDTQYF	TGCGCCAGCAGCCTTACAGTCTCTAGCACAGATACGCAGTATTTT
TRBV7-2	-	-	13	TRBJ2-5	CASSFSPRETQYF	TGTGCCAGCAGCTTTAGCCCACGGGAGACCCAGTACTTC
TRBV7-3	-	-	15	TRBJ2-3	CASSLGLSSTDTQYF	TGTGCCAGCAGCTTGGGACTGTCTAGCACAGATACGCAGTATTTT
TRBV9	TRBD1	once	14	TRBJ2-7	CASSVRDRGYEQYF	TGTGCCAGCAGCGTCCGGGACAGGGGCTACGAGCAGTACTTC
TRBV11-2	TRBD1	-	14	TRBJ2-5	CASRPGGRTETQYF	TGTGCCAGCCGTCCAGGGGGCAGAACGGAGACCCAGTACTTC
TRBV30	-	-	12	TRBJ2-7	CAWTSGTYEQYF	TGTGCCTGGACCTCAGGGACCTACGAGCAGTACTTC
TRBV7-8	TRBD2	-	15	TRBJ2-1	CASSFLAGEYNEQFF	TGTGCCAGCAGTTTTCTAGCGGGGGAGTACAATGAGCAGTTCTTC
TRBV6-5	-	-	14	TRBJ2-7	CASSTQGGVYEQYF	TGTGCCAGCAGTACTCAGGGGGGAGTATACGAGCAGTACTTC
TRBV5-5	-	few	13	TRBJ1-1	CASTRTENTEAFF	TGTGCCAGCACGCGGACAGAAAACACTGAAGCTTTCTTT
TRBV9	-	-	14	TRBJ2-5	CASSVHSQQETQYF	TGTGCCAGCAGCGTTCATTCACAACAAGAGACCCAGTACTTC
TRBV4-3	-	once	15	TRBJ2-3	CASSQDTTFTDTQYF	TGCGCCAGCAGCCAAGATACGACTTTCACAGATACGCAGTATTTT
TRBV4-1	TRBD2	-	14	TRBJ2-3	CASSPRTSSDTQYF	TGCGCCAGCAGCCCTCGGACTAGCTCGGATACGCAGTATTTT
TRBV9	TRBD1	-	15	TRBJ2-7	CASSARQGLSYEQYF	TGTGCCAGCAGCGCAAGACAGGGGTTATCCTACGAGCAGTACTTC
TRBV4-1	-	-	16	TRBJ1-2	CASSQPWRVTNYGYTF	TGCGCCAGCAGCCAACCATGGAGAGTGACTAACTATGGCTACACCTTC
TRBV11-2	TRBD2	-	18	TRBJ2-1	CASSRGLAGALGIGEQFF	TGTGCCAGCAGCCGGGGACTAGCGGGGGCCCTTGGGATTGGTGAGCAGTTCTTC
TRBV5-6	TRBD1	-	12	TRBJ1-1	CASSKQGPEAFF	TGTGCCAGCAGTAAACAGGGGCCTGAAGCTTTCTTT
TRBV3-1/TRBV3-2	-	-	15	TRBJ1-4	CASSQGRRANEKLFF	TGTGCCAGCAGCCAAGGGCGCAGGGCTAATGAAAAACTGTTTTTT
TRBV6-4	-	-	17	TRBJ2-5	CASSDPSPGRGKETQYF	TGTGCCAGCAGTGACCCCAGTCCAGGGAGGGGGAAAGAGACCCAGTACTTC
TRBV7-9	TRBD1	-	18	TRBJ1-1	CASSSQGARGGMDIRAFF	TGTGCCAGCAGCTCGCAGGGGGCGCGTGGGGGAATGGACATCAGGGCTTTCTTT
TRBV7-3	TRBD1	once	16	TRBJ2-2	CASSAPGTGATGELFF	TGTGCCAGCAGCGCACCGGGGACAGGGGCTACCGGGGAGCTGTTTTTT
TRBV15	-	-	14	TRBJ2-5	CATSGGGFQETQYF	TGTGCCACCAGCGGCGGGGGCTTCCAAGAGACCCAGTACTTC
TRBV10-3	TRBD2	-	14	TRBJ2-5	CATTPGGVEETQYF	TGTGCCACCACTCCTGGGGGGGTGGAAGAGACCCAGTACTTC
TRBV10-2	-	-	15	TRBJ2-7	CASRHPGLSRYEQYF	TGCGCCAGCAGGCACCCGGGACTTTCGCGCTACGAGCAGTACTTC
TRBV6-5	TRBD1	-	14	TRBJ1-2	CASSYRTGNYGYTF	TGTGCCAGCAGTTACAGGACAGGGAACTATGGCTACACCTTC
TRBV25-1	-	once	15	TRBJ2-1	CASIERGSSYNEQFF	TGTGCCAGCATAGAACGGGGTAGCTCCTACAATGAGCAGTTCTTC
TRBV18	TRBD1	-	15	TRBJ1-2	CASSGSTGGRDGYTF	TGTGCCAGCTCAGGTTCGACAGGGGGCAGAGATGGCTACACCTTC
TRBV11-2	-	-	15	TRBJ2-3	CASSFVPLSTDTQYF	TGTGCCAGCAGCTTCGTTCCCCTGAGCACAGATACGCAGTATTTT
TRBV12-5	TRBD1	-	14	TRBJ1-5	CASGLETGAQPQHF	TGTGCTAGTGGTCTTGAGACAGGGGCTCAGCCCCAGCATTTT
TRBV10-2	-	few	13	TRBJ1-5	CASGPGVGQPQHF	TGCGCCAGCGGTCCCGGGGTAGGGCAGCCCCAGCATTTT
TRBV6-5	-	-	14	TRBJ1-2	CASSYSGGPYGYTF	TGTGCCAGCAGTTACTCCGGCGGCCCCTATGGCTACACCTTC
TRBV7-2	TRBD1	-	16	TRBJ2-2	CASSLVGGWGTGELFF	TGTGCCAGCAGCTTAGTAGGGGGCTGGGGAACCGGGGAGCTGTTTTTT
TRBV5-1	-	once	17	TRBJ2-6	CASSLGGGVLGANVLTF	TGCGCCAGCAGCTTAGGGGGAGGGGTACTTGGGGCCAACGTCCTGACTTTC
TRBV18	-	-	15	TRBJ2-5	CASSPRVVGEETQYF	TGTGCCAGCTCACCCAGGGTCGTTGGAGAAGAGACCCAGTACTTC